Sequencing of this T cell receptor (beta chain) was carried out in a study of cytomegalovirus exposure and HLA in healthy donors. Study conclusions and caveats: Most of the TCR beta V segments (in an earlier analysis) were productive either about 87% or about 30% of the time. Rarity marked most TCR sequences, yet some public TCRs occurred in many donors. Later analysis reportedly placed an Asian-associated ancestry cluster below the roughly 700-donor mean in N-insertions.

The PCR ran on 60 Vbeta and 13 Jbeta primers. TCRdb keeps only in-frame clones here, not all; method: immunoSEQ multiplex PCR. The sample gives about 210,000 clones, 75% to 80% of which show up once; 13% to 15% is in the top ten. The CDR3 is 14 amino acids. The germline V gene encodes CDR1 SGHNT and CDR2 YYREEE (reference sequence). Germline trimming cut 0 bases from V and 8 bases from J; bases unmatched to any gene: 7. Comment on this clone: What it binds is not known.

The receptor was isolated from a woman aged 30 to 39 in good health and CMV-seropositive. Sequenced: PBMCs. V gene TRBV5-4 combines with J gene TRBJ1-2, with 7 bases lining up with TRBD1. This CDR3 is CASSLGQGVRGYTF. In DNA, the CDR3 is TGTGCCAGCAGCTTGGGCCAGGGGGTGCGGGGCTACACCTTC.